This T cell receptor (beta chain) originates from a study of siplizumab effects on memory and regulatory T cells. The count of this clone is one. Its cognate antigen is unknown. Sequenced by immunoSEQ multiplex PCR; TCRdb stores in-frame clones only, minus some. The table records 100,000 or so clones, 93% of them present only once. Study-wide points: The study found that siplizumab significantly reduced alloreactive sequences traceable to unstimulated CD4+ memory cells. Unstimulated naive T cells seemed to show more diversity than memory cells did, and they also seemed to be among the major contributors to the alloresponse. Assignment to unstimulated subsets succeeded for only a minor fraction of the alloreactive clones.

This sequence originates from a human donor in good health. Sequencing was done on a sample of non-Treg CD4+ T cells sorted from blood.

The CDR3 coding sequence is TGTGCCAGCAGCCCAGGGGGCCCCAATCAGCCCCAGCATTTT. It encodes CASSPGGPNQPQHF. The chain couples TRBV6-5 to TRBJ1-5, with 8 bases fitting TRBD1. CDR1 and CDR2 (germline): MNHEY, SVGAGI. The CDR3 has 14 residues. V lost 6 bases to trimming and J lost 3 bases; unmatched junction nucleotides: 4.